Given below is one T cell receptor (beta chain) in context. Repertoires were generated with immunoSEQ multiplex PCR, while TCRdb's copy carries only in-frame clones and drops some. Here the sample spans roughly 53,000 clones, 75% to 85% being singletons. These data originate in a study of OX40 agonist ivuxolimab in advanced cancers. For the study at large: Two patients with cutaneous melanoma and one with hepatocellular carcinoma, three in total, showed partial responses.

Trimming stripped 0 bases from V and 8 bases from J, with 13 bases between. This CDR3 is 14 amino acids long. Per the germline V gene, CDR1 is GTSNPN and CDR2 is SVGIG (reference sequence). This chain joins TRBV30 and TRBJ1-4; tentatively, D is TRBD1 (6 bases). Sequencing was performed on CD4+ or CD8+ T cells sorted from blood, taken in a trial of the OX40 agonist ivuxolimab. This clonotype was obtained from an adult with an advanced solid tumor such as melanoma, head and neck, liver or kidney cancer. CDR3 residues: CAWSVKGGLEKLFF. The CDR3 coding sequence is TGTGCCTGGAGTGTCAAGGGGGGGTTGGAAAAACTGTTTTTT.